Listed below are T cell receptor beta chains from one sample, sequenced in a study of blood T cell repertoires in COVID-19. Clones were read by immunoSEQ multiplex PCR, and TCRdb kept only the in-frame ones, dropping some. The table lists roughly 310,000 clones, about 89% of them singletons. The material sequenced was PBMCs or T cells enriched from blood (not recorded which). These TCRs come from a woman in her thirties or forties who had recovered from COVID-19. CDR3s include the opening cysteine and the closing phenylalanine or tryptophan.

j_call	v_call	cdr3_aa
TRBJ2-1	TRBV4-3	CASSQDGQSKNEQFF
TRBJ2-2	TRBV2	CASIPQGRGTGELFF
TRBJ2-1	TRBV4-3	CASSQERLAGYNEQFF
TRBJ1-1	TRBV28	CASIYRDTNTEAFF
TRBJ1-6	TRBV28	CASSFTAISYNSPLHF
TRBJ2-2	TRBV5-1	CASSLVAGELFF
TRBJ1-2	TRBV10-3	CASQGSTLNYYGYTF
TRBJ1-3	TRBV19	CASSLDRLGTGNTIYF
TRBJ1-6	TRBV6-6	CASSPPRRGTVNSPLHF
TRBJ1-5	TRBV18	CASSPLEGQPQHF
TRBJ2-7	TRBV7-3	CASSLGGPPNEQYF
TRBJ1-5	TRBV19	CASSGITGSNQPQHF
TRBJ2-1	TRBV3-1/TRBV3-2	CASSPPDCNEQFF
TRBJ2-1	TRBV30	CAWALNRGNEQFF
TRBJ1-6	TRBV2	CASSVSFNSPLHF
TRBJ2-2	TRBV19	CASSTGLQGGTAIF
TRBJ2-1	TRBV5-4	CASSSGVGLDNEQFF
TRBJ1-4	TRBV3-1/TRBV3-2	CASSQRQGSEKLFF
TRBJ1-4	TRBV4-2	CASSQDPGKDEKLFF
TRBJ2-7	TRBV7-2	CASSLSFGGPYEQYF
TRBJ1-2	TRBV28	CASRDRDRYHGYTF
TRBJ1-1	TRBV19	CASSITGGMAAFF
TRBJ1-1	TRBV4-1	CASSQDQFRTGMNTEAFF
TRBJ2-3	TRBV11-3	CASSLGGLDTQYF
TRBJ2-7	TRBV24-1	CATSGPGQGAYEQYF
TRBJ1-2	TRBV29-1	CSVDPLTYGYTF
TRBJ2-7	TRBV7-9	CASSPSSFRDKSSYEQYF
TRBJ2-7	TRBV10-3	CAISERSGDISYEQYF
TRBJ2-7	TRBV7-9	CASSLNRGLASYEQYF
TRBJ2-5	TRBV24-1	CATSDSGLAGETQYF
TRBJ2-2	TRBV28	CASRLGKTGWNTGELFF
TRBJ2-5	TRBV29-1	CSVAKLLSETQYF
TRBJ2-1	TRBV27	CASSSGLADYNEQFF
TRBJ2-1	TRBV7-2	CASSFRQGREQFF
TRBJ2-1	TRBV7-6	CASSFSGGPYNEQFF
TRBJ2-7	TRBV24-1	CATSEADSYEQYF
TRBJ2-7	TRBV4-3	CASSQRTSDEQYF
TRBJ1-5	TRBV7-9	CASSLGSYSNQPQHF
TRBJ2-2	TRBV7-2	CASSVGATNTGELFF
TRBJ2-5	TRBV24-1	CATSEGGLAGDKETQYF
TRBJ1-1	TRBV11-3	CASSLRSTEAFF
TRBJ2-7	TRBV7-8	CASSLLTGSYEQYF
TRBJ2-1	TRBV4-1	CASSQDRAGEGGGEQFF
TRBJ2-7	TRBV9	CASSGERETTGEQYF
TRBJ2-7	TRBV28	CASSPNSYEQYF
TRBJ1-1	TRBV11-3	CASSLGDRRDTEAFF
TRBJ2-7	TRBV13	CASSYLTGTASYEQYF
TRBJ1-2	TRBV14	CASSQLGQGNGGYTF
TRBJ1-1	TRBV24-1	CATSDLTTATEAFF
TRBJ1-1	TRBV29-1	CSVEGQGWDGNTEAFF
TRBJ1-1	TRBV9	CASSVATGGSTEAFF
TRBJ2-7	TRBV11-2	CASSLEQGSHHEQYF
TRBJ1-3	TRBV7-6	CASSLGTPSSGNTIYF
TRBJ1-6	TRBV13	CASSSLGQNSPLHF
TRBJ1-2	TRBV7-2	CASSLASAAGYGYTF
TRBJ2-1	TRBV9	CASSVRENEQFF